This paragraph covers one T cell receptor beta chain sequence. Its antigen is not known. This entry comes from a study of post-analysis software for immune sequencing data. Study-wide background: Disease trajectories encompassed relapsing-remitting, secondary progressive and progressive-relapsing multiple sclerosis. General study results and limits: Samples made in the same batch grouped tightly together by F measure. For normalized Chao1 diversity, multiple sclerosis patients scored significantly lower than controls did. Patients carried roughly 5 TRBV segments more frequently than controls did, and TRBV5-6, TRBV5-1 and TRBV20-1 were among them.

cDNA libraries for TCR beta contained unique molecular identifiers. There were roughly 0.85 to 11 million T cells, and about 540,000 cDNA molecules came from them. TCRdb reprocessed the PCR reads with MiXCR, giving one entry per CDR3 protein. Of 650,000 to 850,000 distinct CDR3 sequences listed, approximately 53% were seen once; the top ten hold 4.6%. The CDR3 has 17 amino acids. Looked up from germline, CDR1 is SGDLS and CDR2 is YYNGEE. Trimming pared 0 bases from V and 7 bases from J, leaving 22 bases between. The chain joins TRBV9 to TRBJ2-5; no clear D gene. The receptor was isolated from a girl aged 5 to 17 with multiple sclerosis. The sample taken for sequencing was blood. CDR3 in DNA: TGTGCCAGCAGCGTAGGCCCCGGTAGAGAACCAAGTGGGACCCAGTACTTC. It specifies CASSVGPGREPSGTQYF.